Given below is one TCR beta chain in context. The data are from a study of blood T cells in healthy people across ages. J was trimmed by 7 bases and V by 1 base; bases with no gene match: 8. CDR1 DFQATT and CDR2 SNEGSKA come from the germline V gene (reference sequence). This CDR3 spans 14 amino acids. A second roughly 6 to 12 cycle PCR used barcoded and J-beta primers. One entry per CDR3 protein results from TCRdb running MiXCR on the 5' RACE reads. The table includes fewer than 750,000 distinct CDR3 sequences, 45% to 55% detected once. This TCR was sampled from a man older than 75 in good health. Sequencing input: blood. This chain uses TRBV20-1 with TRBJ1-2, with 8 bases that match TRBD1. Here the CDR3 reads CSARGRTGLGGYTF. The CDR3, as DNA: TGCAGTGCTAGAGGGAGGACAGGGTTAGGTGGCTACACCTTC.